Following are 14 T cell receptor beta chains from one sample sequenced in a study of blood T cells in healthy people across ages. With a J-beta primer mix and a sample-barcoded 5' primer, a second PCR ran about 6 to 11 cycles. TCRdb itself ran the 5' RACE reads through MiXCR, one entry per CDR3 protein. The repertoire includes just over 1 million distinct CDR3 sequences, roughly 45% of them detected once, and around 18% sits in the top ten. Material: blood. The receptors were gathered from a woman aged 55-75 years in good health.

This chain connects TRBV6-6 to TRBJ1-5, with D perhaps TRBD1 (5 bases). V was pared by 6 bases and J by 0 bases, with 12 bases between. The CDR3 spans 15 residues. Germline values: CDR1 MNHNY, CDR2 SVGAGI (reference sequence). The CDR3 DNA reads TGTGCCAGCAGCCGAGACGGACATAGCAATCAGCCCCAGCATTTT. Its translation: CASSRDGHSNQPQHF.

This chain links TRBV27 with TRBJ2-1; 11 positions agree with TRBD1. Germline assignment: CDR1 MNHEY and CDR2 SMNVEV (reference sequence). The CDR3 length is 15 residues. Trimming took 5 bases from V and 8 from J; bases not matched to a gene: 8. CDR3 amino acids: CASSPTGTGGDEQFF. In DNA, the CDR3 is TGTGCCAGCAGTCCTACCGGGACAGGGGGGGATGAGCAGTTCTTC.

This clonotype was seen a few times. This chain joins TRBV11-2 and TRBJ2-1; D not resolved. CDR1 is SGHAT, CDR2 FQNNGV, per germline. With 3 bases removed from V and 3 bases from J, the gap between germline ends came to 9 bases. This CDR3 has 14 amino acids. The CDR3 here is CASSFGSVYNEQFF. The CDR3 DNA follows: TGTGCCAGCAGCTTCGGTTCTGTCTACAATGAGCAGTTCTTC.

The gene calls are TRBV7-9 and TRBJ1-5, with unresolved D. CDR1 SEHNR and CDR2 FQNEAQ come from the germline V gene (reference sequence). V lost 7 bases and J lost 5, with 9 bases in between. The CDR3 covers 12 residues. The CDR3 here is CASTFGDQPQHF. In DNA form, the CDR3 reads TGTGCCAGCACTTTTGGGGATCAGCCCCAGCATTTT. Combining the CDR3 with reference TRBV7-9 and TRBJ1-5 gives the whole variable domain DTGVSQNPRHKITKRGQNVTFRCDPISEHNRLYWYRQTLGQGPEFLTYFQNEAQLEKSRLLSDRFSAERPKGSFSTLEIQRTEQGDSAMYLCASTFGDQPQHFGDGTRLSIL.

V gene TRBV20-1 combines with J gene TRBJ2-4; 10 nucleotides line up with TRBD1. This CDR3 comprises 12 residues. The germline CDR1 and CDR2 sequences are DFQATT and SNEGSKA (reference sequence). With 4 bases clipped from V and 8 bases from J, the junction kept 2 bases outside the gene matches. The CDR3 region has the DNA TGCAGTGCTAAGACAGGGGGCCACATTCAGTACTTC. This sequence encodes CSAKTGGHIQYF.

This clonotype was detected only a few times. The chain links TRBV6-5 to TRBJ1-2, with a weak D call TRBD1 (5 bases). The CDR3 extends over 12 amino acids. V was cut by 8 bases and J by 6 bases, with 13 bases left in between. Germline V gives CDR1 MNHEY, CDR2 SVGAGI. CDR3 coding DNA: TGTGCCAGCTGGCGGGGCTCCGATGGCTACACCTTC. This sequence encodes CASWRGSDGYTF.

This sequence joins TRBV4-1 and TRBJ2-5, with no clear D. Trimming removed 11 bases from V and 5 bases from J, with 12 bases in between. Germline CDR1 reads MGHRA; CDR2 reads YSYEKL. CDR3 size: 11 residues. The CDR3 region is CADGAKETQYF. CDR3 nucleotide sequence: TGCGCCGATGGAGCGAAGGAGACCCAGTACTTC.

At least ten counts were recorded for this clonotype. The chain has TRBV6-6 and TRBJ2-7; TRBD2 agrees at 7 bases. Germline V gene data show CDR1 as MNHNY and CDR2 as SVGAGI (reference sequence). The length of the CDR3 is 15 residues. V dropped 2 bases and J dropped 0; count of bases not matched to a gene: 4. The CDR3 sequence is CASSYPGGSSYEQYF. DNA for the CDR3: TGTGCCAGCAGTTACCCGGGCGGGAGCTCCTACGAGCAGTACTTC.

V and J are TRBV20-1 and TRBJ1-1, with 9 bases lining up with TRBD1. Germline values: CDR1 DFQATT, CDR2 SNEGSKA (reference sequence). This CDR3 is 18 amino acids long. The V segment lost 0 bases and the J segment 3 bases; nucleotides outside the gene matches: 14. This chain's CDR3 is CSARDSDRGGGWDTEAFF. DNA for the CDR3: TGCAGTGCTAGAGATTCTGACAGGGGGGGGGGTTGGGACACTGAAGCTTTCTTT.

The chain's CDR3 is CSVVAGGAQFF. The CDR3 nucleotides are TGCAGCGTAGTAGCGGGGGGGGCGCAGTTCTTC. The genes are TRBV29-1 and TRBJ2-1, with 11 nucleotides matching TRBD2. CDR1 SQVTM and CDR2 ANQGSEA come from the germline V gene. V lost 6 bases to trimming and J lost 12 bases; unmatched junction nucleotides: 4. The CDR3 contains 11 residues.

This clonotype was counted a few times. The V call is TRBV13, the J call TRBJ2-3; tentative D call: TRBD1 (7 bases). The CDR3 loop spans 16 amino acids. The V and J ends lost 5 bases and 3 bases respectively, with 18 bases between them. Germline V gene lookup returns CDR1 PRHDT and CDR2 FYEKMQ (reference sequence). The CDR3 DNA follows: TGTGCCAGCAGCCCCAGGGGGGATAGGGGAACAGATACGCAGTATTTT. It is translated as CASSPRGDRGTDTQYF.

This sequence joins TRBV5-5 and TRBJ2-1, with 8 bases aligning to TRBD2. This CDR3 contains 13 residues. The V gene's germline CDR1 is SGHKS and CDR2 YYEKEE (reference sequence). With 4 bases clipped from V and 10 bases from J, the junction kept 7 bases outside the gene matches. This CDR3 is CASSLGLEVEQFF. CDR3 in DNA: TGTGCCAGCAGCCTGGGACTAGAGGTAGAGCAGTTCTTC.

The gene calls are TRBV28 and TRBJ2-7; TRBD2 aligns across 8 bases. Germline-derived CDR1 and CDR2 are MDHEN and SYDVKM. The CDR3 sequence is 16 residues long. The junction had 10 bases not matched to a gene; V was cut back by 2 bases and J by 4 bases. The DNA of the CDR3 is TGTGCCAGCAGTTTAAGGGGGACGGGAGGGAGGTACGAGCAGTACTTC. Residues: CASSLRGTGGRYEQYF. Full variable domain (outside the CDR3, taken from reference TRBV28 and TRBJ2-7): DVKVTQSSRYLVKRTGEKVFLECVQDMDHENMFWYRQDPGLGLRLIYFSYDVKMKEKGDIPEGYSVSREKKERFSLILESASTNQTSMYLCASSLRGTGGRYEQYFGPGTRLTVT.

With regard to this clonotype: At one end the junction does not follow the germline gene, possibly because of a read error. This chain uses TRBV29-1 with TRBJ2-1; D call uncertain. Germline values: CDR1 SQVTM, CDR2 ANQGSEA. CDR3 length: 10 amino acids. CDR3 in amino acids: CATGTNGQFF. The CDR3 bases are TGTGCTACCGGAACCAATGGGCAGTTCTTC.